This TCR beta chain was captured by sequencing in a study of CD8 T cells in Susac syndrome (dated by TCRdb to about 2019). Background on the whole study: Whether CD8+ T cell activation and differentiation in Susac syndrome was antigen driven was tested using repertoire sequencing. Overall results and qualifications from the work: The number of individuals in the TCR sequencing and HLA analysis was recognized as being relatively small.

Comments on this clonotype: Its antigen is not yet known. Per-nucleotide qualities are absent, and no much larger clonotype sits a single base away.

Peripheral blood CD8+ and CD4+ T cells from healthy donors, Susac syndrome patients and multiple sclerosis patients were profiled by high-throughput TCR beta sequencing. Multiple sclerosis controls were treatment-naive patients with stable or active relapsing-remitting disease fulfilling revised McDonald criteria. Bulk CD8+ and CD4+ T cells were purified magnetically by negative isolation, whereas CD8+ TEMRA cells were enriched by FACS. Blood was collected in EDTA tubes and processed within 24 hours, with PBMCs isolated through density gradient centrifugation. PBMCs intended for TCR sequencing were frozen in liquid nitrogen and were later thawed in a 37 degrees C water bath. The sorted or isolated CD4+, CD8+ and CD8+ TEMRA cells reached a purity of at least 90%. RNA was extracted using the RNeasy kit, and about 0.5 to 1 microgram was reverse transcribed with random hexamers. The immunoSEQ multiplex PCR assay, covering 54 Vbeta and 13 Jbeta segments, was used to amplify TCR beta CDR3 regions. PCR amplification bias was corrected by using a synthetic template baseline for primer optimization and computational correction. As for how the authors treated the data: Reads were annotated to V, D and J genes per IMGT and analyzed with immunoSEQ Analyzer, keeping only productive sequences. Clonality was computed as one minus Shannon entropy normalized by log2 of the number of productive unique sequences. For each patient and control, public and private clones were evaluated among the 100 most prevalent clones. A clone was defined as Susac-specific if it was absent from the healthy and MS cohorts, from 950 to 1,300 published viral clones and from other ImmuneACCESS disease sequences. The raw public data were reprocessed by TCRdb itself: fastp quality trimming at Q25, MiXCR clonotype calling, in-frame beta chains only. Entries are consolidated by CDR3 protein sequence, retaining the most common genes and DNA. TCRdb's processing, not the authors', yielded these V and J calls. A total of roughly 130,000 distinct CDR3 sequences appear in this sample, approximately 95% of them only once. The ten largest make up approximately 0.11% of the sample.

The sample taken for sequencing was CD4+ T cells from PBMCs. The receptor was derived from a human donor with multiple sclerosis.

The CDR3 region has the sequence CASRLTPVMNTEAFF. The DNA sequence follows: TGTGCCAGCAGACTAACCCCCGTCATGAACACTGAAGCTTTCTTT. The rearrangement joined TRBV7-3 to TRBJ1-1; the D segment cannot be called with confidence. V sheds 6 bases and J sheds 0 bases, leaving 14 bases between their ends. Reading from cysteine to phenylalanine, the CDR3 counts 15 amino acids. Kept here is only the CDR3 DNA, which spans 45 bases and is read in frame from base 1. CDR1 and CDR2 were assigned from the germline V gene as SGHTA and FQGTGA.